The 12 T cell receptor beta chains in this list originate from one sample, sequenced in a study of metastatic and nonmetastatic thyroid tumors. No treatment of any kind had been given to any patient before thyroid surgery. TCRdb ran MiXCR on the PCR reads. The profile shows 30,000 to 35,000 clones, 15% to 20% of them singletons. The sample comprised blood. These receptors came from a female donor with papillary thyroid cancer or a benign thyroid nodule (not recorded which). Some clones in this sample may be carry-over from other donors' samples.

With respect to this clone: Sequence at one end of the junction differs from germline and may be a read error. V usage is TRBV4-1 and J usage is TRBJ2-5; 7 bases match TRBD2. The CDR3 has 15 amino acids. The germline CDR1 and CDR2 sequences are MGHRA and YSYEKL. The DNA of the CDR3 is TGCGCCATCAGCCAAGATCGGGGGGTTTTAGAGACCCAGTACTTC. This sequence encodes CAISQDRGVLETQYF.

This clone was counted many times. This chain connects TRBV19 to TRBJ1-2; D unresolved. CDR1 and CDR2 (germline): LNHDA, SQIVND (reference sequence). V was shortened by 1 base and J by 6 bases, with 6 bases between the two germline ends. The CDR3 spans 12 residues. This chain's CDR3 is CASSIAGNGYTF. CDR3 in DNA: TGTGCCAGTAGTATAGCCGGTAATGGCTACACCTTC.

This clone was recorded at least ten times. This chain connects TRBV6-1 to TRBJ1-2; 9 bases match TRBD1. Per germline, CDR1 MNHNS and CDR2 SASEGT. V was pared by 10 bases and J by 13 bases, with 19 bases of the junction left unmatched. CDR3 length: 14 amino acids. CDR3 sequence (DNA): TGTGCCACAGATCCCGGGACAGGGCTTAAGTTTTGCACCTTC. Amino acids: CATDPGTGLKFCTF.

This clone has a count of ten or more. This chain joins TRBV19 and TRBJ2-1; 7 bases fit TRBD2. The CDR3 extends over 14 amino acids. In germline, CDR1 is LNHDA, CDR2 SQIVND (reference sequence). J lost 4 bases, V lost 8 bases, and 8 bases had no gene match. The CDR3 region has the DNA TGTGCCAGTTCTAGGGAGGGTATATACAATGAGCAGTTCTTC. It codes for CASSREGIYNEQFF. The full variable domain, completed using reference TRBV19 and TRBJ2-1, is DGGITQSPKYLFRKEGQNVTLSCEQNLNHDAMYWYRQDPGQGLRLIYYSQIVNDFQKGDIAEGYSVSREKKESFPLTVTSAQKNPTAFYLCASSREGIYNEQFFGPGTRLTVL.

This clone was detected ten times or more. The J gene is TRBJ1-2, the V gene TRBV30; the D gene is possibly TRBD1 (5 bases). CDR3 length: 15 amino acids. Germline V gene data show CDR1 as GTSNPN and CDR2 as SVGIG (reference sequence). With 4 bases removed from V and 2 bases from J, the gap between germline ends came to 17 bases. The CDR3 DNA sequence: TGTGCCTGGACCGGCGGGGACTCCAGGAACTATGGCTACACCTTC. Protein sequence: CAWTGGDSRNYGYTF.

Many counts were recorded for this clone. The rearrangement uses TRBV6-1 and TRBJ2-3; 9 nucleotides match TRBD1. The J segment lost 4 bases and the V segment lost 5 bases, leaving 10 bases of the junction unmatched. Germline V gene sequence: CDR1 MNHNS, CDR2 SASEGT. CDR3 size: 16 residues. DNA of the CDR3: TGTGCCAGCAGTCTGGACAGGGGTCGGGGTTCAGATACGCAGTATTTT. Its translation: CASSLDRGRGSDTQYF.

At least ten counts were recorded for this clone. This chain uses TRBV24-1 with TRBJ2-1, with TRBD2 matching over 8 bases. Germline V CDR1 and CDR2: KGHDR, SFDVKD. This CDR3 is 17 amino acids long. After removal of 3 bases from V and 3 bases from J, the junction contained 9 bases not matched to a gene. The CDR3 region is CATSDPANGGDYNEQFF. The CDR3 DNA sequence: TGTGCCACCAGTGATCCCGCTAACGGGGGGGACTACAATGAGCAGTTCTTC.

At least ten counts were recorded for this clone. This chain connects TRBV5-1 to TRBJ2-1, with 10 bases identical to TRBD2. V lost 4 bases to trimming and J lost 5 bases; unmatched junction nucleotides: 18. Germline CDR1 is SGHRS and CDR2 is YFSETQ. This CDR3 contains 19 residues. The CDR3 nucleotides are TGCGCCAGCAGCCCCAGCGGGAGGGCCGCCAAGGGTACGGACAATGAGCAGTTCTTC. This gives the protein CASSPSGRAAKGTDNEQFF.

This clone was seen many times. J is TRBJ2-7 and V is TRBV5-1; 7 bases line up with TRBD1. CDR1 is SGHRS, CDR2 YFSETQ, per germline. The CDR3 runs 12 residues. V lost 4 bases to trimming and J lost 3 bases; unmatched junction nucleotides: 1. The CDR3 protein is CASSGDSYEQYF. CDR3 sequence (DNA): TGCGCCAGCAGCGGGGACAGCTACGAGCAGTACTTC.

V is TRBV11-3 and J is TRBJ1-2; D not resolved. From germline, CDR1 is SGHNT and CDR2 YENEEA. Deletions cut 5 bases from V and 8 bases from J, with 18 bases between. CDR3 length: 14 residues. In DNA form, the CDR3 reads TGTGCCAGCAGCCCAAGGACGGGGAGGCAAGGCTACACCTTC. Its translation is CASSPRTGRQGYTF.

V and J are TRBV20-1 and TRBJ1-1; TRBD1 might be the D (5 bases). Germline V gives CDR1 DFQATT, CDR2 SNEGSKA (reference sequence). The CDR3 consists of 16 residues. Trimming stripped 6 bases from V and 5 bases from J, with 25 bases between. The CDR3 reads CSAPRRGQIRSTEAFF. Here the CDR3 DNA reads TGCAGTGCCCCCAGGAGGGGTCAAATAAGAAGTACTGAAGCTTTCTTT.

This clone was observed a handful of times. The same CDR3 can be traced to other DNA sequences in this sample. As DNA, the CDR3 is TGTGCCAGCAGCCACGTAGGTGGGGGGGGACAGGGATCCTACGAGCAGTACTTC. Translation gives CASSHVGGGGQGSYEQYF. The V gene is TRBV11-1, the J gene TRBJ2-7; TRBD1 matches 9 bases. There are 18 residues in the CDR3. CDR1 is SGHAT, CDR2 FQDESV, per germline (reference sequence). The J segment lost 1 base and the V segment lost 5 bases, leaving 15 bases of the junction unmatched.